The entry that follows covers one TCR beta chain sequence. The antigen remains undetermined. The data were obtained in a study of OX40 agonist ivuxolimab in advanced cancers. Deletions cut 6 bases from V and 0 bases from J, with 12 bases between. Germline-derived CDR1 and CDR2 are MGHRA and YSYEKL. This CDR3 has 15 residues. Sequenced by immunoSEQ multiplex PCR; TCRdb stores in-frame clones only, minus some. The sample has about 40,000 clones; around 89% are singletons. Findings of the study overall: The mean number of expanded clones was higher in CD8+ T cells than in CD4+.

This clonotype was obtained from an adult with an advanced solid tumor such as melanoma, head and neck, liver or kidney cancer. This chain connects TRBV4-1 to TRBJ1-5; weak D call: TRBD1 (6 bases). The sequenced sample was CD4+ or CD8+ T cells sorted from blood, obtained in a trial of the OX40 agonist ivuxolimab. The CDR3 DNA sequence: TGCGCCAGCAGTTACAGGGATACTAGCAATCAGCCCCAGCATTTT. Amino acids: CASSYRDTSNQPQHF.